A selection of T cell receptor beta chains follows, all from one sample in a study of beta chain features in type 1 diabetes. Produced via immunoSEQ multiplex PCR; TCRdb's table is partial and in-frame only. The table lists roughly 40,000 clones, approximately 50% of them singletons. Sequenced material: central memory CD4+ T cells from blood. The source of these receptors is a woman younger than 30 in good health. CDR3s include the opening cysteine and the closing phenylalanine or tryptophan. The D gene is left open where the match is weak. Size is omitted from some rows. Given values are once, few, many or a class for expanded clones.

>-|-|TRBJ1-2|13|TRBV30
TGTGCCTGGAGTGTACGACAGTCTTATGGCTACACCTTC
CAWSVRQSYGYTF
>few|-|TRBJ2-7|15|TRBV5-6
TGTGCCAGCAGCTTCGGCCTATCCGAATCAGGCGAGCAGTACTTC
CASSFGLSESGEQYF
>few|TRBD1|TRBJ2-1|16|TRBV19
TGTGCCAGTAGTTCGCCGGGACAGGGTCCCTACAATGAGCAGTTCTTC
CASSSPGQGPYNEQFF
>-|-|TRBJ1-2|13|TRBV19
TGTGCCAGTGGGGCCAGGACAGCAGGAGGCTACACCTTC
CASGARTAGGYTF
>-|TRBD2|TRBJ2-3|14|TRBV9
TGTGCCAGCAGCGTAGGCGGGAGGGCAGATACGCAGTATTTT
CASSVGGRADTQYF
>-|TRBD1|TRBJ2-7|17|TRBV18
TGTGCCAGCTCACCACGGAACCCAGGGGGCCCGTCCTACGAGCAGTACTTC
CASSPRNPGGPSYEQYF
>-|-|TRBJ2-5|14|TRBV18
TGTGCCAGCTCACCCCGGCAGGTCCAAGAGACCCAGTACTTC
CASSPRQVQETQYF
>few|-|TRBJ1-5|12|TRBV28
TGTGCCAGCAGTTTTGGAGGTCAGCCCCAGCATTTT
CASSFGGQPQHF
>-|-|TRBJ1-2|15|TRBV18
TGTGCCAGCTCTGGGGGGGGCCCGGCTAACTATGGCTACACCTTC
CASSGGGPANYGYTF
>few|-|TRBJ2-1|14|TRBV2
TGTGCCAGCAGTGCAGGGGCCTCCTACAATGAGCAGTTCTTC
CASSAGASYNEQFF
>-|-|TRBJ2-2|14|TRBV7-3
TGTGCCAGCAGCCCCTCAGGGGGGTACCGGGAGCTGTTTTTT
CASSPSGGYRELFF
>-|-|TRBJ1-1|16|TRBV4-1
TGCGCCAGCAGCGGGTTTGGAGGCCCCTTGAACACTGAAGCTTTCTTT
CASSGFGGPLNTEAFF
>-|-|TRBJ1-5|13|TRBV7-6
TGTGCCAGCAGTTTAGCGGGGGGTCAGCCCCAGCATTTT
CASSLAGGQPQHF
>once|-|TRBJ2-2|13|TRBV6-1
TGTGCCAGCCGCGCCCCCTCCACCGGGGAGCTGTTTTTT
CASRAPSTGELFF
>few|-|TRBJ2-5|13|TRBV5-1
TGCGCCAGCAGCACTGACAGGCGGGAGACCCAGTACTTC
CASSTDRRETQYF
>-|TRBD1|TRBJ1-4|14|TRBV5-1
TGCGCCAGCAGCTCCCGGGACAGTAGTGAAAAACTGTTTTTT
CASSSRDSSEKLFF
>once|TRBD2|TRBJ2-7|14|TRBV28
TGTGCCAGCAGCCCTAGCGGGAGCTCCTACGAGCAGTACTTC
CASSPSGSSYEQYF
>few|-|TRBJ1-1|13|TRBV29-1
TGCAGCGCCGCGTCCGGGTTCGACACTGAAGCTTTCTTT
CSAASGFDTEAFF
>-|TRBD2|TRBJ2-1|13|TRBV7-2
TGTGCCAGCAGCTTAAGACTAGCGAATGAGCAGTTCTTC
CASSLRLANEQFF
>-|TRBD1|TRBJ1-4|17|TRBV30
TGTGCCTGGAGCGCGGGACAGGGCGTCATCATTGGCGAAAAACTGTTTTTT
CAWSAGQGVIIGEKLFF
>few|TRBD2|TRBJ2-1|12|TRBV7-2
TGTGCCAGTCGGGAGGGATACAATGAGCAGTTCTTC
CASREGYNEQFF
>-|-|TRBJ1-1|14|TRBV7-9
TGTGCCAGCAGCTTACTACAGGGCAGCACTGAAGCTTTCTTT
CASSLLQGSTEAFF
>-|-|TRBJ1-1|11|TRBV12-5
TGTGCTAGTTCCCGGGGGACTGAAGCTTTCTTT
CASSRGTEAFF
>few|TRBD1|TRBJ1-1|17|TRBV7-9
TGTGCCAGCAGCTCCGGGACAGGGTCTGTGGTCGACACTGAAGCTTTCTTT
CASSSGTGSVVDTEAFF
>-|-|TRBJ2-1|13|TRBV10-3
TGTGCCATCAAAGAGCGACAGGACAATGAGCAGTTCTTC
CAIKERQDNEQFF
>-|-|TRBJ2-1|14|TRBV9
TGTGCCAGCAGCGGTTCGTGGGCGTACAATGAGCAGTTCTTC
CASSGSWAYNEQFF
>few|-|TRBJ2-2|12|TRBV12-5
TGTGCTAGTGGTTTGGTACTAGGGGAGCTGTTTTTT
CASGLVLGELFF
>-|TRBD2|TRBJ2-3|19|TRBV15
TGTGCCACCAGCAGCCCCTATAGGACTAGCGGGAAAAGCACAGATACGCAGTATTTT
CATSSPYRTSGKSTDTQYF
>few|-|TRBJ2-7|13|TRBV10-1
TGCGCCAGCAGTGATTCAGGGGCGTACGAGCAGTACTTC
CASSDSGAYEQYF
>-|TRBD2|TRBJ2-3|17|TRBV5-1
TGCGCCAGCAGCTTCCCGCGGGCGGCGGGAGGTAGAGATACGCAGTATTTT
CASSFPRAAGGRDTQYF
>-|TRBD1|TRBJ1-6|15|TRBV14
TGTGCCAGCAGCCAAAGGACAGGGCTTCATTCACCCCTCCACTTT
CASSQRTGLHSPLHF
>few|TRBD2|TRBJ2-7|18|TRBV7-2
TGTGCCAGCAGCTTAGTTGGGACTAGGGGAAATATCGCCTACGAGCAGTACTTC
CASSLVGTRGNIAYEQYF
>-|TRBD1|TRBJ1-6|14|TRBV18
TGTGCCAGCTCAGAGGGGGCTGTAAATTCACCCCTCCACTTT
CASSEGAVNSPLHF
>-|TRBD1|TRBJ1-4|15|TRBV29-1
TGCAGCGTTGAAGATCGGGACAGGTCTGGTGAAAAACTGTTTTTT
CSVEDRDRSGEKLFF
>few|-|TRBJ2-7|16|TRBV19
TGTGCCAGTAGTGTCAAACGGCAGGGGAGCTCCTACGAGCAGTACTTC
CASSVKRQGSSYEQYF
>-|TRBD1|TRBJ2-2|14|TRBV11-1
TGTGCCAGCAGAGACAGGGCGAACACCGGGGAGCTGTTTTTT
CASRDRANTGELFF
>-|-|TRBJ1-2|12|TRBV30
TGTGCCTGGACCCGAATAGGTAGCGGCTACACCTTC
CAWTRIGSGYTF
>few|TRBD1|TRBJ2-7|16|TRBV14
TGTGCCAGCAGCCAAGTGGACAGGGGCTTCGGCTACGAGCAGTACTTC
CASSQVDRGFGYEQYF
>-|TRBD1|TRBJ2-3|14|TRBV29-1
TGCAGCGTTACCCGACAGGGCGGGACAGATACGCAGTATTTT
CSVTRQGGTDTQYF
>few|-|TRBJ1-1|14|TRBV29-1
TGCAGCCATCAGCGGGGGGGCCCGAACACTGAAGCTTTCTTT
CSHQRGGPNTEAFF
>-|-|TRBJ1-1|14|TRBV7-8
TGTGCCAGCAGCTTAAGTTTACAGTTGACTGAAGCTTTCTTT
CASSLSLQLTEAFF
>-|-|TRBJ2-1|17|TRBV5-1
TGCGCCAGCAGCTCATCTAGCGCCTACAGCTCCTACAATGAGCAGTTCTTC
CASSSSSAYSSYNEQFF
>-|-|TRBJ1-1|16|TRBV5-1
TGCGCCAGCAGCTTGGAGGCGTACAGGCCGAACACTGAAGCTTTCTTT
CASSLEAYRPNTEAFF
>once|-|TRBJ1-2|13|TRBV30
TGTGCCGGAATGGGGGGAGTCGGCTATGGCTACACCTTC
CAGMGGVGYGYTF
>-|-|TRBJ1-1|13|TRBV5-1
TGCGCCAGCAGCTTTTACAGAAACACTGAAGCTTTCTTT
CASSFYRNTEAFF
>few|TRBD2|TRBJ2-3|18|TRBV30
TGTGCCTGGAGTGTACCTGCGGGAGGGTTCGCGGGCACAGATACGCAGTATTTT
CAWSVPAGGFAGTDTQYF
>-|TRBD1|TRBJ1-3|14|TRBV5-1
TGCGCCAGCAGCTTACAGGGGGCTGGAAACACCATATATTTT
CASSLQGAGNTIYF
>-|-|TRBJ2-1|19|TRBV11-2
TGTGCCAGCAGCTTAGATCTCAACAGGTTCGCATCCTCCTACAATGAGCAGTTCTTC
CASSLDLNRFASSYNEQFF
>-|TRBD1|TRBJ1-4|14|TRBV6-5
TGTGCCAGCAGTTTACAGGGGGTTAATGAAAAACTGTTTTTT
CASSLQGVNEKLFF
>-|TRBD2|TRBJ2-7|15|TRBV7-2
TGTGCCAGCAGTAGGACTAGCGGGATAGCCTACGAGCAGTACTTC
CASSRTSGIAYEQYF
>-|-|TRBJ2-7|14|TRBV7-2
TGTGCCAGCAGCCCCCCTCGTAGCTCCTACGAGCAGTACTTC
CASSPPRSSYEQYF
>once|-|TRBJ1-1|13|TRBV11-3
TGTGCCAGCAGTCTCGGACAGAACACTGAAGCTTTCTTT
CASSLGQNTEAFF
>-|-|TRBJ1-5|15|TRBV7-2
TGTGCCAGCAGCCCCACGGGGTCGGACAATCAGCCCCAGCATTTT
CASSPTGSDNQPQHF
>-|TRBD2|TRBJ2-7|15|TRBV7-2
TGTGCCAGCAGCTGGGGACTAGCGGGGATCTACGAGCAGTACTTC
CASSWGLAGIYEQYF
>-|TRBD2|TRBJ2-1|16|TRBV30
TGTGGCTGGGGTGTACTCTCTAGCGGGAGGGCCCGTGAGCAGTTCTTC
CGWGVLSSGRAREQFF